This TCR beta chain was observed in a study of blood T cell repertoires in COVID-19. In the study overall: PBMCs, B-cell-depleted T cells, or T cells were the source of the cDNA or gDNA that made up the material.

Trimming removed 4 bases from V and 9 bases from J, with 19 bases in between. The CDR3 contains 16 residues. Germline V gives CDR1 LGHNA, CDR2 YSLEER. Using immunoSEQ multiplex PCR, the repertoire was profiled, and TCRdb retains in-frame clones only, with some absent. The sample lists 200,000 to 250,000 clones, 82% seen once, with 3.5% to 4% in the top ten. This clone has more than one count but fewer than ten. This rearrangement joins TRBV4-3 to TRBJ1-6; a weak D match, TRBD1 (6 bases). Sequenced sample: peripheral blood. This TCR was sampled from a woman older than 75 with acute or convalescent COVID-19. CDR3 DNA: TGCGCCAGCAGCCCAAGGGGGGTATTAGCGGGTTCACCCCTCCACTTT. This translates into CASSPRGVLAGSPLHF.